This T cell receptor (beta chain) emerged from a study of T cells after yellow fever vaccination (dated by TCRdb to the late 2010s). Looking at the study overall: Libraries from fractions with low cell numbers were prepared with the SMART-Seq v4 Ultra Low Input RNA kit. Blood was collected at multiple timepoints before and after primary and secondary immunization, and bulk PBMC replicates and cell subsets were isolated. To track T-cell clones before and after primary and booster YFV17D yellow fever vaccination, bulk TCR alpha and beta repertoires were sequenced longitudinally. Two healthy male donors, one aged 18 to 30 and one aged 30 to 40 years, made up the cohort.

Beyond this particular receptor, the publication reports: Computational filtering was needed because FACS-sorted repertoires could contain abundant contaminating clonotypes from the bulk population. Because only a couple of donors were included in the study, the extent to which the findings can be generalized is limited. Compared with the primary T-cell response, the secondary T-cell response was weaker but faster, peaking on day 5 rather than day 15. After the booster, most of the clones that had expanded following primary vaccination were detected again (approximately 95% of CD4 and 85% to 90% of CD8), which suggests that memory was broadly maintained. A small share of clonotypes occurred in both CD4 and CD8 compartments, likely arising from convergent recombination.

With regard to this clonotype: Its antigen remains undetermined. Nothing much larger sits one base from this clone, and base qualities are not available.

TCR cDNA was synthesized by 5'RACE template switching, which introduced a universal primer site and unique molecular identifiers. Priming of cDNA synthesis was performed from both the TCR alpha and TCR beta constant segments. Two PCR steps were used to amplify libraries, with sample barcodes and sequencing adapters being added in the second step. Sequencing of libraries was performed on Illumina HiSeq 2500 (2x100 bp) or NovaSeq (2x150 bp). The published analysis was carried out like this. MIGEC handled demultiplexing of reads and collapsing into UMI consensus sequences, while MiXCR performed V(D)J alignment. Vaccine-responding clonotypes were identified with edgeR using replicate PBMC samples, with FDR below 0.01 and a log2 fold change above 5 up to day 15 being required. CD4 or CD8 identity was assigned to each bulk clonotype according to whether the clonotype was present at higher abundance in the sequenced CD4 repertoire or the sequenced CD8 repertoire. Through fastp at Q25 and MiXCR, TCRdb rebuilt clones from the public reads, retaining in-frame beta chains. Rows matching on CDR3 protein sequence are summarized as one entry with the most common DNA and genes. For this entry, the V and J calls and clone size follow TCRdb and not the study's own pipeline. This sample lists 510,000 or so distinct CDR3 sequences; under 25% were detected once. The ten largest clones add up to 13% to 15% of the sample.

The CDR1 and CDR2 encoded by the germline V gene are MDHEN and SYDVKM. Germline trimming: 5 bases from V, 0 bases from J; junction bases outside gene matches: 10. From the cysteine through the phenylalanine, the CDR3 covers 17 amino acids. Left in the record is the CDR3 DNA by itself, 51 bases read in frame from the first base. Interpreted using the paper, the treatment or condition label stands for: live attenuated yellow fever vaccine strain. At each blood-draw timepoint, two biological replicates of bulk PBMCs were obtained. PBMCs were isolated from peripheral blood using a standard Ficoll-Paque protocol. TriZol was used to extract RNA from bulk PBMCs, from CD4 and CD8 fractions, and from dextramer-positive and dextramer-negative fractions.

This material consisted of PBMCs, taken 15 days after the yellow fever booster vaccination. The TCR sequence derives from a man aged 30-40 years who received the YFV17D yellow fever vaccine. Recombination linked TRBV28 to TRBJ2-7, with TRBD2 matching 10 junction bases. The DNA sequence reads TGTGCCAGCAGTCCGCTTAGCGGGAGGCCCCACTCCTACGAGCAGTACTTC. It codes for CASSPLSGRPHSYEQYF.